The rows below give T cell receptor beta chains drawn from one sample of a study of CD4 T cell repertoires in COVID-19. The table came from immunoSEQ multiplex PCR; TCRdb's copy has only in-frame clones and leaves some out. The data contain about 24,000 clones, over 90% of them singletons. Sequenced material: circulating follicular helper CD4+ T cells (cTfh) from blood, taken before the COVID-19 pandemic. The receptors stem from a human donor who had COVID-19. CDR3s include the opening cysteine and the closing phenylalanine or tryptophan. The order of the fields is D gene, V gene, J gene, clone size, CDR3 protein, CDR3 DNA. A D gene is named only where the DNA matches it firmly. Rows may omit the clone size; those that give it use once, few, many or a size class.

NA	TRBV5-1	TRBJ1-5	NA	CASSLGQNQPQHF	TGCGCCAGCAGCTTGGGACAGAATCAGCCCCAGCATTTT
TRBD2	TRBV4-1	TRBJ2-4	NA	CASSPGLAGVVGKNIQYF	TGCGCCAGCAGCCCGGGACTAGCGGGAGTCGTCGGCAAAAACATTCAGTACTTC
TRBD1	TRBV5-4	TRBJ2-4	once	CASSLGGGMAKNIQYF	TGTGCCAGCAGCTTGGGAGGGGGCATGGCCAAAAACATTCAGTACTTC
NA	TRBV2	TRBJ1-1	NA	CASSERGPNTEAFF	TGTGCCAGCAGTGAAAGGGGCCCCAACACTGAAGCTTTCTTT
TRBD1	TRBV7-9	TRBJ1-2	NA	CASSAVVQGAGYGYTF	TGTGCCAGCAGCGCAGTAGTGCAGGGGGCAGGCTATGGCTACACCTTC
TRBD2	TRBV7-9	TRBJ2-3	NA	CASSLGVAGGPGGTDTQYF	TGTGCCAGCAGCTTAGGGGTAGCGGGGGGGCCGGGAGGCACAGATACGCAGTATTTT
TRBD1	TRBV2	TRBJ1-1	NA	CASSSDRSTEAFF	TGTGCCAGCAGTTCGGACAGGAGTACTGAAGCTTTCTTT
TRBD2	TRBV7-3	TRBJ2-1	once	CASSGDGTSDEQFF	TGTGCCAGCAGCGGGGACGGGACTAGCGATGAGCAGTTCTTC
NA	TRBV28	TRBJ2-7	NA	CASSLVRGEQYF	TGTGCCAGCAGTTTAGTCAGAGGCGAGCAGTACTTC
TRBD2	TRBV7-2	TRBJ2-7	NA	CASSLTGTSGSYEQYF	TGTGCCAGCAGCCTCACTGGGACTAGCGGCTCCTACGAGCAGTACTTC
TRBD1	TRBV5-1	TRBJ2-2	once	CASSLGGQVNTGELFF	TGCGCCAGCAGCTTGGGTGGACAGGTGAACACCGGGGAGCTGTTTTTT
NA	TRBV7-7	TRBJ2-1	NA	CASSLGGQGKREQFF	TGTGCCAGCAGCTTAGGGGGTCAGGGCAAACGTGAGCAGTTCTTC
TRBD2	TRBV6-1	TRBJ2-2	NA	CASRGLAGVVGELFF	TGTGCCAGCAGGGGACTAGCGGGAGTCGTCGGGGAGCTGTTTTTT
NA	TRBV10-2	TRBJ1-5	NA	CASSEQSASNQPQHF	TGCGCCAGCAGTGAGCAGTCCGCAAGCAATCAGCCCCAGCATTTT
TRBD1	TRBV10-1	TRBJ2-3	NA	CASSESRGQGVTDTQYF	TGCGCCAGCAGTGAGTCTAGGGGACAGGGAGTCACAGATACGCAGTATTTT
NA	TRBV27	TRBJ1-3	NA	CASSLSRVTNGNTIYF	TGTGCCAGCAGTTTAAGCAGGGTGACGAATGGAAACACCATATATTTT
NA	TRBV12-2	TRBJ2-7	NA	CASRLTRDSSYEQYF	TGTGCAAGTCGCCTGACTCGGGACAGCTCCTACGAGCAGTACTTC
NA	TRBV2	TRBJ2-5	NA	CASSPPSGETQYF	TGTGCCAGCAGCCCCCCCAGCGGAGAGACCCAGTACTTC
NA	TRBV23-1	TRBJ2-1	NA	CASSQDTSSYNEQFF	TGCGCCAGCAGTCAGGACACGAGCTCCTACAATGAGCAGTTCTTC
TRBD2	TRBV19	TRBJ2-3	NA	CASSKTGLASTDTQYF	TGTGCCAGTAGTAAAACGGGACTAGCCAGCACAGATACGCAGTATTTT
TRBD1	TRBV7-9	TRBJ1-5	NA	CASSTGQGYQPQHF	TGTGCCAGCAGCACGGGACAGGGGTATCAGCCCCAGCATTTT
NA	TRBV19	TRBJ1-3	NA	CASSIVGQGGGNTIYF	TGTGCCAGTAGTATTGTCGGGCAGGGAGGTGGAAACACCATATATTTT
NA	TRBV7-2	TRBJ1-2	NA	CASSSFGRRGDGYTF	TGTGCCAGCAGCTCATTCGGGCGCCGGGGGGATGGCTACACCTTC
NA	TRBV7-3	TRBJ2-3	NA	CASRRGSTDTQYF	TGTGCCAGCAGGCGGGGCAGCACAGATACGCAGTATTTT
TRBD1	TRBV5-1	TRBJ1-1	NA	CASSLAPGGHTEAFF	TGCGCCAGCAGCTTGGCCCCAGGGGGGCACACTGAAGCTTTCTTT
TRBD1	TRBV7-9	TRBJ1-6	NA	CASSSTTGGSSPLHF	TGTGCCAGCAGCTCGACGACAGGGGGTAGTTCACCCCTCCACTTT
NA	TRBV28	TRBJ2-3	NA	CASTGVTDTQYF	TGTGCCAGCACAGGGGTGACAGATACGCAGTATTTT
TRBD1	TRBV27	TRBJ2-7	NA	CASSRDREYEQYF	TGTGCCAGCAGTCGGGACAGGGAATACGAGCAGTACTTC
NA	TRBV29-1	TRBJ1-4	NA	CSVLFRGATNEKLFF	TGCAGCGTATTGTTTCGGGGGGCAACTAATGAAAAACTGTTTTTT
TRBD2	TRBV5-1	TRBJ2-2	NA	CASSLASGGNTGELFF	TGCGCCAGCAGCTTGGCTAGCGGGGGGAACACCGGGGAGCTGTTTTTT
TRBD2	TRBV23-1	TRBJ2-3	NA	CASSQSERETDTQYF	TGCGCCAGCAGTCAATCGGAGCGGGAAACAGATACGCAGTATTTT
TRBD2	TRBV5-6	TRBJ2-3	NA	CASSTPGLATDTQYF	TGTGCCAGCAGCACTCCGGGACTAGCAACAGATACGCAGTATTTT
TRBD1	TRBV25-1	TRBJ2-5	NA	CASSEPGQGKTQYF	TGTGCCAGCAGTGAACCAGGACAGGGGAAGACCCAGTACTTC
NA	TRBV29-1	TRBJ1-1	NA	CSVSGGKNTEAFF	TGCAGCGTTTCCGGGGGGAAGAACACTGAAGCTTTCTTT
NA	TRBV5-6	TRBJ2-4	NA	CASSFSGVENIQYF	TGTGCCAGCAGCTTCTCGGGGGTGGAAAACATTCAGTACTTC
NA	TRBV29-1	TRBJ2-5	NA	CSVEARGPETQYF	TGCAGCGTTGAGGCTCGAGGGCCTGAGACCCAGTACTTC
TRBD1	TRBV10-3	TRBJ2-3	NA	CATSGRDRDLEQYF	TGTGCCACCTCTGGTCGGGACAGGGACCTTGAGCAGTATTTT
NA	TRBV7-2	TRBJ2-5	NA	CASSLWAGGGRETQYF	TGTGCCAGCAGCTTATGGGCAGGAGGGGGCCGAGAGACCCAGTACTTC
NA	TRBV5-6	TRBJ1-5	NA	CASRVHGERGQPQHF	TGTGCCAGCCGTGTACATGGGGAAAGGGGACAGCCCCAGCATTTT
NA	TRBV11-2	TRBJ1-3	NA	CASSSRRQISGNTIYF	TGTGCCAGCAGCTCCCGGCGACAAATCTCTGGAAACACCATATATTTT
TRBD2	TRBV6-6	TRBJ2-5	once	CASRTSGTVETQYF	TGTGCCAGCAGGACTAGCGGGACGGTGGAGACCCAGTACTTC
TRBD1	TRBV27	TRBJ1-4	few	CASSDPGTGGEKLFF	TGTGCCAGCAGCGACCCCGGGACAGGAGGTGAAAAACTGTTTTTT
NA	TRBV2	TRBJ1-1	NA	CASKPRREGPNTEAFF	TGTGCCAGCAAACCGAGGAGGGAGGGCCCGAACACTGAAGCTTTCTTT
TRBD1	TRBV6-5	TRBJ1-5	NA	CASRGTGLNQPQHF	TGTGCCAGCAGGGGGACAGGGCTCAATCAGCCCCAGCATTTT
TRBD2	TRBV11-2	TRBJ2-1	NA	CASTPLSSGRAALNEQFF	TGTGCCAGCACCCCCCTTTCTAGCGGGAGGGCCGCCCTCAATGAGCAGTTCTTC
TRBD2	TRBV10-3	TRBJ2-7	few	CAISRSGESYEQYF	TGTGCCATCAGTCGTAGCGGGGAATCCTACGAGCAGTACTTC
TRBD1	TRBV10-3	TRBJ1-2	NA	CAISVGQVDLYGYTF	TGTGCCATCAGTGTGGGACAGGTGGACCTCTATGGCTACACCTTC
NA	TRBV7-2	TRBJ2-7	NA	CASSPNSYEQYF	TGTGCCAGCAGCCCAAACAGCTACGAGCAGTACTTC
NA	TRBV10-3	TRBJ1-5	NA	CAISEDVIGGGPQHF	TGTGCCATCAGTGAGGATGTGATAGGAGGAGGGCCCCAGCATTTT
TRBD1	TRBV2	TRBJ2-2	NA	CASIPVDRTELFF	TGTGCCAGCATCCCAGTGGACAGGACCGAGCTGTTTTTT
NA	TRBV6-1	TRBJ1-1	NA	CASRRLQMNTEAFF	TGTGCCAGCAGGAGACTACAGATGAACACTGAAGCTTTCTTT
NA	TRBV28	TRBJ1-1	NA	CASSTPNSVNTEAFF	TGTGCCAGCAGTACCCCTAACAGTGTGAACACTGAAGCTTTCTTT
NA	TRBV5-1	TRBJ2-7	NA	CASSLGSGAYEQYF	TGCGCCAGCAGCTTGGGGTCAGGGGCCTACGAGCAGTACTTC
TRBD2	TRBV19	TRBJ2-4	NA	CASSTARGENIQYF	TGTGCCAGTAGTACGGCGCGGGGGGAAAACATTCAGTACTTC
NA	TRBV14	TRBJ1-2	NA	CASNEGVGYGYTF	TGTGCCAGCAATGAGGGGGTCGGCTATGGCTACACCTTC
NA	TRBV10-2	TRBJ1-2	NA	CASSESSVIGYTF	TGCGCCAGCAGTGAGTCGTCGGTCATTGGCTACACCTTC
NA	TRBV5-6	TRBJ1-3	NA	CASSPDGTRSGNTIYF	TGTGCTAGCAGCCCCGACGGGACACGCTCTGGAAACACCATATATTTT